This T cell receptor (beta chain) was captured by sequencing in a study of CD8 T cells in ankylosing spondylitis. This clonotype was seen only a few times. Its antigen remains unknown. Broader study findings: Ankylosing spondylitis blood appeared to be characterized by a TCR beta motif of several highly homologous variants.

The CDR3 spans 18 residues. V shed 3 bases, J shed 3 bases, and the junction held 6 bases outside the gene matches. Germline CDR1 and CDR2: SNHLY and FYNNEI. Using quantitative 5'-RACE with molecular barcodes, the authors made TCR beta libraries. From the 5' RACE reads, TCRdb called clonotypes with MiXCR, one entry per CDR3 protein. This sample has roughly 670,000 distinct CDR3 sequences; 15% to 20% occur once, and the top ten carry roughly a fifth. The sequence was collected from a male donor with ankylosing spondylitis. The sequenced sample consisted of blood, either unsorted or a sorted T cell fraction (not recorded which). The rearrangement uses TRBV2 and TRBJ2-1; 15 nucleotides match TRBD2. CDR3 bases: TGTGCCAGCAGTGAGGGACTAGCGGGGGGAAACCTCTACAATGAGCAGTTCTTC. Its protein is CASSEGLAGGNLYNEQFF.